These 26 T cell receptor beta chains were sequenced from one sample in a study of shared clonotypes between healthy human individuals. Clones were read by immunoSEQ multiplex PCR, and TCRdb kept only the in-frame ones, dropping some. This sample has about 530,000 clones; roughly 79% occur once, and the top ten carry approximately 13%. Material for sequencing was PBMCs. All receptors come from a woman aged 40 to 50 in good health. Some clones in this sample may be carry-over from other donors' samples.

The chain is built from TRBV28 and TRBJ1-4, with 7 bases matching TRBD1. This CDR3 has 12 residues. Germline-derived CDR1 and CDR2 are MDHEN and SYDVKM. V lost 8 bases, J lost 4 bases, and 1 base stayed unmatched. In DNA, the CDR3 is TGTGCCAGCGGGACAGTTAATGAAAAACTGTTTTTT. The encoded protein is CASGTVNEKLFF.

The genes are TRBV27 and TRBJ1-2; tentative D call: TRBD1 (6 bases). CDR3 length equals 14 residues. CDR1 is MNHEY, CDR2 SMNVEV, per germline (reference sequence). The V gene lost 6 bases and the J gene lost 8 bases, with 19 bases spanning the gap. In DNA, the CDR3 is TGTGCCAGCAGCTCCACCACCGGGACACCCGGCTACACCTTC. It is translated as CASSSTTGTPGYTF.

This sequence joins TRBV27 and TRBJ2-7; the match to TRBD2 covers 9 bases. Germline V gene sequence: CDR1 MNHEY, CDR2 SMNVEV (reference sequence). CDR3 length: 17 amino acids. V gave up 5 bases and J gave up 6 bases; unmatched junction bases: 17. Written as DNA, the CDR3 is TGTGCCAGCAGTACCCCCTTGGTTGGCGGGAGGGCCCGCGAGCAGTACTTC. Translated, it gives CASSTPLVGGRAREQYF.

The chain uses TRBV28 and TRBJ1-1; D not certain. Germline CDR1 MDHEN, CDR2 SYDVKM. This CDR3 has 13 amino acids. V lost 4 bases to trimming and J lost 2 bases, with 8 bases between them. The CDR3 bases are TGTGCCAGCAGTTCTTCCATAAACACTGAAGCTTTCTTT. It codes for CASSSSINTEAFF.

The V call is TRBV11-2, the J call TRBJ1-1; D gene ambiguous. Germline-derived CDR1 and CDR2 are SGHAT and FQNNGV. Trimming took 0 bases from V and 0 from J, leaving 8 bases between them. This CDR3 comprises 15 residues. CDR3 DNA: TGTGCCAGCAGCTTAGAAGGCCCCTTGAACACTGAAGCTTTCTTT. This translates into CASSLEGPLNTEAFF.

This sequence joins TRBV2 and TRBJ1-2; 8 positions agree with TRBD1. CDR3 length: 11 residues. Trimming at V came to 10 bases and at J to 6 bases, leaving 4 bases not matched to a gene. Germline assignment: CDR1 SNHLY and CDR2 FYNNEI. The CDR3 sequence is CAISGGDGYTF. The DNA of the CDR3 is TGTGCCATCTCAGGGGGCGATGGCTACACCTTC.

This rearrangement joins TRBV14 to TRBJ2-7; possible D gene TRBD2, 5 bases. The length of the CDR3 is 16 residues. CDR1 and CDR2 from the germline V gene are SGHDN and FVKESK. Trimming removed 1 base at V and 3 bases at J, with 16 bases between. In DNA form, the CDR3 reads TGTGCCAGCAGCCAAGTTACGACGCGGGTCCACTACGAGCAGTACTTC. The encoded protein is CASSQVTTRVHYEQYF.

The chain has TRBV29-1 and TRBJ1-1; D may be TRBD1 (6 bases). This CDR3 spans 14 amino acids. CDR1 is SQVTM, CDR2 ANQGSEA, per germline. V lost 4 bases and J lost 4, with 16 bases in between. For the CDR3, the DNA is TGCAGCGTTGGGAAAGGGGGTTCGAGCACTGAAGCTTTCTTT. Protein: CSVGKGGSSTEAFF.

To note about this clone: It may be a read error: a sequence one base away is much more abundant. This sample includes further DNA sequences coding for the same CDR3. The chain is built from TRBV29-1 and TRBJ2-1; 14 nucleotides align to TRBD2. Germline-derived CDR1 and CDR2 are SQVTM and ANQGSEA. The CDR3 has 17 residues. The CDR3 DNA reads TGCAGCGTTGAATTGGGGGGACTAGCGGGAGTCTACAATGAACAGTTCTTC. It translates to CSVELGGLAGVYNEQFF.

The chain couples TRBV5-4 to TRBJ1-1; no definite D call. Trimming removed 0 bases from V and 3 bases from J, with 3 bases in between. CDR1 is SGHNT, CDR2 YYREEE, per germline (reference sequence). CDR3 length: 12 residues. CDR3 sequence (DNA): TGTGCCAGCAGCTTGGCGGACACTGAAGCTTTCTTT. It is translated as CASSLADTEAFF.

In this sample, this clone turned up a few times. The chain has TRBV7-8 and TRBJ1-1; 7 bases fit TRBD1. The CDR3 has 15 amino acids. Germline CDR1 SGHVS, CDR2 FQNEAQ. V dropped 6 bases and J dropped 1; count of bases not matched to a gene: 8. The CDR3 sequence: CASSSNRGWNTEAFF. CDR3 bases: TGTGCCAGCAGTTCAAACAGGGGATGGAACACTGAAGCTTTCTTT. The whole variable domain, filled in from reference TRBV7-8 and TRBJ1-1, reads GAGVSQSPRYKVAKRGQDVALRCDPISGHVSLFWYQQALGQGPEFLTYFQNEAQLDKSGLPSDRFFAERPEGSVSTLKIQRTQQEDSAVYLCASSSNRGWNTEAFFGQGTRLTVV.

The gene calls are TRBV7-3 and TRBJ2-2, with TRBD2 matching 11 bases. The CDR3 is made up of 15 amino acids. The germline CDR1 and CDR2 sequences are SGHTA and FQGTGA. The V and J ends lost 6 bases and 4 bases, in that order; junction bases with no gene match: 4. The chain's CDR3 is CASSTSGSGTGELFF. For the CDR3, the DNA is TGTGCCAGCAGTACTAGCGGGAGCGGCACCGGGGAGCTGTTTTTT.

A note on this clone: In the same sample, other DNA sequences code for this CDR3. The J gene is TRBJ2-5, the V gene TRBV18, with TRBD2 as a possible D gene (6 bases). This CDR3 region has 13 residues. Per the germline V gene, CDR1 is KGHSH and CDR2 is LQKENI. V was clipped by 3 bases and J by 3 bases, with 8 bases between them. The DNA for the CDR3 is TGTGCCAGCTCACCTAGCGGTGAAGAGACCCAGTACTTC. Translation gives CASSPSGEETQYF.

The rearrangement joins TRBV27 to TRBJ2-6; no clear D gene. This CDR3 is 15 amino acids long. Trimming removed 4 bases from V and 2 bases from J, with 9 bases in between. In germline, CDR1 is MNHEY, CDR2 SMNVEV (reference sequence). The CDR3 DNA follows: TGTGCCAGCAGTTCTTTGGGAACTGGGGCCAACGTCCTGACTTTC. It translates to CASSSLGTGANVLTF.

The rearrangement joins TRBV15 to TRBJ2-1, with 10 bases fitting TRBD1. CDR1 LNHNV and CDR2 YYDKDF come from the germline V gene (reference sequence). The trim removed 2 bases at V and 7 bases at J, leaving 11 bases unmatched. This CDR3 is built from 17 residues. CDR3 amino acids: CATSRFRPGQGRNEQFF. The CDR3 bases are TGTGCCACCAGCAGATTCAGACCGGGACAGGGGAGGAATGAGCAGTTCTTC.

The chain employs TRBV19 and TRBJ2-1; D may correspond to TRBD1 or TRBD2 (9 bases each). CDR3 size: 18 residues. Germline lookup yields CDR1 LNHDA and CDR2 SQIVND (reference sequence). CDR3 DNA sequence: TGTGCTGACCGCACCGGGACAGGGAGACTAGCGGAGACCAATGAGCAGTTCTTC. Translated: CADRTGTGRLAETNEQFF.

The rearrangement links TRBV9 to TRBJ2-7; 7 bases agree with TRBD2. The CDR3 has 15 amino acids. V trimming: 4 bases; J trimming: 6 bases; junction bases outside the gene matches: 13. The V gene's germline CDR1 is SGDLS and CDR2 YYNGEE. This chain's CDR3 is CASSPRGGSSSEQYF. The CDR3 region has the DNA TGTGCCAGCAGCCCCCGGGGAGGGAGTTCTTCCGAGCAGTACTTC.

V is TRBV4-1 and J is TRBJ2-3; no clear D gene. The CDR3 is made up of 15 amino acids. The V end was cut by 4 bases, the J end by 2 bases, with 13 bases between. CDR1 and CDR2 (germline): MGHRA, YSYEKL. The CDR3 DNA reads as TGCGCCAGCAGCCGAACACCGGGCCCCACAGATACGCAGTATTTT. This translates into CASSRTPGPTDTQYF.

This chain uses TRBV19 with TRBJ2-2; TRBD2 might be the D (6 bases). This CDR3 region has 15 residues. CDR1 is LNHDA, CDR2 SQIVND, per germline (reference sequence). V lost 10 bases, J lost 1 base, and 16 bases lay in between. The CDR3 region is CANQRASQNTGELFF. The DNA of the CDR3 is TGTGCCAATCAGCGGGCGAGCCAGAACACCGGGGAGCTGTTTTTT.

The chain employs TRBV5-1 and TRBJ1-1; tentatively, D is TRBD1 (6 bases). This CDR3 has 16 amino acids. Germline V gene sequence: CDR1 SGHRS, CDR2 YFSETQ. The V end was cut by 0 bases, the J end by 1 base, with 13 bases between. This CDR3 reads CASSLGGTQANTEAFF. The CDR3 DNA reads TGCGCCAGCAGCTTGGGGGGGACACAAGCGAACACTGAAGCTTTCTTT.

The rearrangement uses TRBV10-3 and TRBJ2-2; 14 bases are a match to TRBD2. The germline gives CDR1 ENHRY, CDR2 SYGVKD. This CDR3 is built from 18 residues. Germline trimming cut 6 bases from V and 5 bases from J; bases unmatched to any gene: 11. The CDR3 bases are TGTGCCATCAGACCCGGGACTAGCGGGAGTAGGGGTACCGGGGAGCTGTTTTTT. It codes for CAIRPGTSGSRGTGELFF.

This clone appeared a few times. The rearrangement joins TRBV6-4 to TRBJ1-2; 10 positions agree with TRBD1. The CDR3 is 14 amino acids. The ends lost 5 bases at V and 6 bases at J; junction bases unmatched: 6. Germline values: CDR1 MRHNA, CDR2 SNTAGT. CDR3 in DNA: TGTGCCAGCAGTCCGGGACAGGGGAGTAATGGCTACACCTTC. This gives the protein CASSPGQGSNGYTF.

To note about this clone: The germline gene is not matched at one end of the junction; a read error may be the cause. The rearrangement links TRBV7-7 to TRBJ2-5; D remains unclear. Germline V gene data show CDR1 as SSHAT and CDR2 as FNYEAQ (reference sequence). The CDR3 is 15 residues long. The CDR3 DNA is TGTGCTAGCAGCTTAGGAGACCGAAACCAAGAGACCCAGTACTTC. It translates to CASSLGDRNQETQYF.

The chain recombines TRBV7-9 with TRBJ2-5, with 15 bases lining up with TRBD2. The DNA end is a closer match to TRBJ2-7, so the J assignment may be wrong. Germline assignment: CDR1 SEHNR and CDR2 FQNEAQ (reference sequence). The CDR3 totals 19 residues. DNA for the CDR3: TGTGCCAGCAGCTCTGACAGGGGGACTAGCGGGAGGAGCTCCTACGAGCAGTACTTC. Its translation is CASSSDRGTSGRSSYEQYF.

This chain uses TRBV30 with TRBJ2-4; possible D gene TRBD1, 5 bases. This CDR3 has 13 amino acids. The V gene lost 4 bases and the J gene lost 5 bases, with 12 bases spanning the gap. CDR1 and CDR2 from the germline V gene are GTSNPN and SVGIG (reference sequence). CDR3 in DNA: TGTGCCTGGATGGAAGACAGTCAAAACATTCAGTACTTC. Translated: CAWMEDSQNIQYF.

This clone was found once. V and J are TRBV4-3 and TRBJ2-5; D is undetermined. Germline-derived CDR1 and CDR2 are LGHNA and YSLEER. The CDR3 totals 14 residues. The V gene lost 5 bases and the J gene lost 2 bases, with 12 bases spanning the gap. This CDR3 is CASSYVGPQETQYF. CDR3 in DNA: TGCGCCAGCAGCTACGTCGGGCCTCAAGAGACCCAGTACTTC.